These 32 T cell receptor beta chains share one sample of origin, sequenced in a study of blood T cell repertoires in COVID-19. Repertoires were generated with immunoSEQ multiplex PCR, while TCRdb's copy carries only in-frame clones and drops some. The sample contains 200,000 to 300,000 clones, around four fifths of which appear only once. Input material: PBMCs or T cells enriched from blood (not recorded which). The receptors shown here come from a woman between 40 and 55 years old who had been exposed to COVID-19.

This clone has only a few counts. The chain combines TRBV29-1 with TRBJ2-5; TRBD2 is a possible D gene (6 bases). The CDR3 consists of 10 residues. The germline gives CDR1 SQVTM, CDR2 ANQGSEA. The CDR3 bases are TGCGGGGGGTACCAAGAGACCCAGTACTTC. Its translation: CGGYQETQYF.

This clone has a single count. The J gene is TRBJ1-5, the V gene TRBV2, with a weak D call TRBD1 (6 bases). Deletions cut 4 bases from V and 7 bases from J, with 17 bases between. The length of the CDR3 is 15 residues. CDR1 and CDR2 (germline): SNHLY, FYNNEI. CDR3 loop: CASSVGWAGEQPQHF. In nucleotides, the CDR3 is TGTGCCAGCAGTGTGGGGTGGGCAGGGGAACAGCCCCAGCATTTT.

In DNA, the CDR3 is TGTGCCAGCAGTCGGACAGGGGGCCCGTCTAACTATGGCTACACCTTC. Translated: CASSRTGGPSNYGYTF. The chain is built from TRBV28 and TRBJ1-2, with 11 bases identical to TRBD1. The CDR3 spans 16 residues. The J segment lost 0 bases and the V segment lost 5 bases, leaving 5 bases of the junction unmatched. Germline-derived CDR1 and CDR2 are MDHEN and SYDVKM.

The rearrangement joins TRBV27 to TRBJ2-7, with TRBD1 identical over 11 bases. Losses at the gene ends were 7 bases for V and 2 bases for J; bases not matched to a gene: 10. The length of the CDR3 is 16 residues. Germline-derived CDR1 and CDR2 are MNHEY and SMNVEV (reference sequence). This chain's CDR3 is CASKLSGTGGTYEQYF. CDR3 nucleotides: TGTGCCAGCAAATTAAGTGGGACAGGGGGGACCTACGAGCAGTACTTC.

The CDR3 loop reads CASSPPLSPLHF. The CDR3 DNA reads as TGTGCCAGCAGCCCCCCCCTATCACCCCTCCACTTT. The V call is TRBV11-2, the J call TRBJ1-6; D not resolved. Germline values: CDR1 SGHAT, CDR2 FQNNGV. The CDR3 contains 12 residues. Between the trimmed V and J ends, which lost 5 bases and 10 bases, there was a span of 9 bases.

The V call is TRBV7-2, the J call TRBJ2-7; possible D gene TRBD2, 5 bases. Deletions cut 5 bases from V and 3 bases from J, with 14 bases between. The CDR3 extends over 14 amino acids. CDR1 SGHTA and CDR2 FQGNSA come from the germline V gene. CDR3 sequence (DNA): TGTGCCAGCAGCCTACAAAACGGGGACTACGAGCAGTACTTC. This translates into CASSLQNGDYEQYF.

The chain combines TRBV5-1 with TRBJ2-1; maybe TRBD1 (5 bases). Germline CDR1 reads SGHRS; CDR2 reads YFSETQ. Trimming pared 0 bases from V and 4 bases from J, leaving 11 bases between. CDR3 length: 15 residues. For the CDR3, the DNA is TGCGCCAGCAGCTTGGCCAGGAGACAGTACAATGAGCAGTTCTTC. Translation gives CASSLARRQYNEQFF.

In its sample, this clone was seen a few times. V gene TRBV29-1 combines with J gene TRBJ1-6; 7 nucleotides match TRBD1. With V trimmed by 4 bases and J by 4 bases, 1 base remained unmatched. The CDR3 runs 13 residues. The germline V gene has CDR1 SQVTM and CDR2 ANQGSEA. The CDR3 loop reads CSVGDSYNSPLHF. DNA for the CDR3: TGCAGCGTTGGGGACAGTTATAATTCACCCCTCCACTTT.

The chain couples TRBV10-2 to TRBJ1-5; TRBD1 aligns across 10 bases. Germline V CDR1 and CDR2: WSHSY, SAAADI. CDR3 length: 15 residues. The junction had 3 bases not matched to a gene; V was cut back by 6 bases and J by 1 base. For the CDR3, the DNA is TGCGCCAGCAGCTGGGACAGGGGAAGCAATCAGCCCCAGCATTTT. This codes for CASSWDRGSNQPQHF.

The gene calls are TRBV7-4 and TRBJ1-2; D gene unclear. Germline V gives CDR1 SGHVT, CDR2 SQSDAQ. This CDR3 has 16 amino acids. The V gene lost 3 bases and the J gene lost 8 bases, with 22 bases spanning the gap. This chain's CDR3 is CASSFSPGGLLGGYTF. The CDR3, as DNA: TGTGCCAGCAGCTTCTCTCCAGGAGGTTTATTGGGGGGCTACACCTTC.

V gene TRBV6-1 combines with J gene TRBJ1-6; 11 nucleotides match TRBD1. Germline CDR1 MNHNS, CDR2 SASEGT. Unmatched junction bases numbered 5, after V lost 4 bases and J lost 6 bases. The CDR3 length is 16 residues. CDR3 in DNA: TGTGCCAGCAGTGGCCGGGACAGGGGGTTTAATTCACCCCTCCACTTT. Translating gives CASSGRDRGFNSPLHF.

This sequence joins TRBV6-1 and TRBJ2-7; the match to TRBD1 covers 7 bases. From germline, CDR1 is MNHNS and CDR2 SASEGT. The ends lost 3 bases at V and 3 bases at J; junction bases unmatched: 8. This CDR3 spans 15 amino acids. The CDR3 DNA reads TGTGCCAGCAGTGACCGGGACAGCCCCTTCTACGAGCAGTACTTC. It specifies CASSDRDSPFYEQYF.

The J gene is TRBJ1-2, the V gene TRBV3-1 (or the pseudogene TRBV3-2); 7 bases map to TRBD1. V lost 2 bases, J lost 4 bases, and 10 bases stayed unmatched. The CDR3 has 16 amino acids. Germline loops: CDR1 LGHDT, CDR2 YNNKEL (reference sequence). The CDR3 spells CASSQFVTGPAYGYTF. CDR3 sequence (DNA): TGTGCCAGCAGCCAATTCGTGACAGGGCCGGCCTATGGCTACACCTTC.

The chain has TRBV6-6 and TRBJ1-3; D is perhaps TRBD1 (5 bases). Trimming took off 5 bases at V and 2 bases at J, with 19 bases between the two ends. This CDR3 comprises 17 residues. Germline values: CDR1 MNHNY, CDR2 SVGAGI (reference sequence). CDR3 loop: CASSPWSGAAPGNTIYF. The CDR3 DNA reads TGTGCCAGCAGTCCGTGGAGTGGGGCGGCCCCTGGAAACACCATATATTTT.

This chain connects TRBV6-2 or TRBV6-3 to TRBJ2-3, with TRBD2 matching 8 bases. The trim removed 5 bases at V and 4 bases at J, leaving 8 bases unmatched. Per germline, CDR1 MNHEY and CDR2 SVGEGT. This CDR3 is built from 15 residues. CDR3 nucleotides: TGTGCCAGCAGTCTCGCGGGACTAGGGGCAGATACGCAGTATTTT. Its protein product is CASSLAGLGADTQYF.

The chain employs TRBV5-6 and TRBJ2-7; 11 nucleotides align to TRBD1. Unmatched junction bases numbered 4, after V lost 3 bases and J lost 2 bases. The CDR3 has 15 residues. Per the germline V gene, CDR1 is SGHDT and CDR2 is YYEEEE. The DNA of the CDR3 is TGTGCCAGCAGCTGGCGGGACAGGGGGACCTACGAGCAGTACTTC. This encodes CASSWRDRGTYEQYF.

This rearrangement joins TRBV27 to TRBJ2-7; weak D call: TRBD2 (5 bases). CDR1 is MNHEY, CDR2 SMNVEV, per germline (reference sequence). Trimming left V 2 bases short and J 2 bases short, with 7 bases between. This CDR3 is built from 13 residues. In DNA form, the CDR3 reads TGTGCCAGCAGTTTAACGGGAACCTACGAGCAGTACTTC. This codes for CASSLTGTYEQYF.

The J gene is TRBJ1-3, the V gene TRBV5-1; TRBD1 matches 7 bases. The CDR3 consists of 16 residues. Germline trimming cut 3 bases from V and 4 bases from J; bases unmatched to any gene: 10. The V gene's germline CDR1 is SGHRS and CDR2 YFSETQ. The CDR3 region is CASSSRTGEAGNTIYF. CDR3 coding DNA: TGCGCCAGCAGCTCGAGAACAGGGGAGGCCGGAAACACCATATATTTT.

The chain is built from TRBV7-9 and TRBJ2-5; 10 positions match TRBD2. CDR1 SEHNR and CDR2 FQNEAQ come from the germline V gene (reference sequence). This CDR3 is built from 18 residues. J gave up 0 bases and V 2 bases, and 9 bases lay outside the gene matches. The CDR3 nucleotides read TGTGCCAGCAGCTTAATGGGTGGTAGCGGGGGGTACCAAGAGACCCAGTACTTC. This sequence encodes CASSLMGGSGGYQETQYF.

The chain is built from TRBV5-1 and TRBJ1-2; no definite D call. The CDR3 totals 15 residues. The germline V and J ends were trimmed by 4 bases and 5 bases, with 18 bases remaining between them. The germline gives CDR1 SGHRS, CDR2 YFSETQ. Here the CDR3 DNA reads TGCGCCAGCAGCCGCGACCCGGCGGGTGGATATGGCTACACCTTC. It yields the protein CASSRDPAGGYGYTF.

The sample holds one count of this clone. V usage is TRBV3-1 (or the pseudogene TRBV3-2) and J usage is TRBJ1-2; D is perhaps TRBD1 (5 bases). This CDR3 comprises 14 residues. Germline values: CDR1 LGHDT, CDR2 YNNKEL (reference sequence). Trimming removed 5 bases at V and 8 bases at J, with 18 bases between. CDR3 DNA sequence: TGTGCCAGCAGCGCCCGTAGGGGCGGTGAGGGCTACACCTTC. This sequence encodes CASSARRGGEGYTF.

V is TRBV7-9 and J is TRBJ2-1; 10 bases line up with TRBD2. CDR3 length equals 15 residues. Germline assignment: CDR1 SEHNR and CDR2 FQNEAQ (reference sequence). V shed 2 bases, J shed 3 bases, and the junction held 1 base outside the gene matches. CDR3 region: CASSLLAGVYNEQFF. DNA for the CDR3: TGTGCCAGCAGCTTACTAGCGGGGGTCTACAATGAGCAGTTCTTC.

J is TRBJ2-2 and V is TRBV9; a weak D match, TRBD2 (5 bases). CDR3 length: 15 amino acids. Between the trimmed V and J ends, which lost 5 bases and 3 bases, there was a span of 14 bases. From germline, CDR1 is SGDLS and CDR2 YYNGEE. The CDR3 DNA sequence: TGTGCCAGCAGAGAAAAGGAGGATTACACCGGGGAGCTGTTTTTT. Translated: CASREKEDYTGELFF.

The V call is TRBV4-2, the J call TRBJ2-7, with TRBD2 as a possible D gene (6 bases). CDR3 length: 16 residues. From germline, CDR1 is LGHNA and CDR2 YNFKEQ. V dropped 4 bases and J dropped 5 bases, with 21 bases sitting between them. In nucleotides, the CDR3 is TGTGCCAGCAGCCCCGTTGGGGGACTCCTTCCTGACGAGCAGTACTTC. Its protein product is CASSPVGGLLPDEQYF.

This chain links TRBV23-1 with TRBJ1-1; D remains unclear. Being an ORF, TRBV23-1 has a function that is uncertain. This CDR3 is 14 amino acids long. V lost 4 bases to trimming and J lost 1 base, with 10 bases between them. The CDR3: CASSPGNPNTEAFF. The CDR3 nucleotides are TGCGCCAGCAGTCCGGGGAACCCGAACACTGAAGCTTTCTTT.

This rearrangement joins TRBV6-2 or TRBV6-3 to TRBJ1-5, with D possibly being TRBD1 (6 bases). This CDR3 has 13 amino acids. V was cut by 2 bases and J by 6 bases, with 8 bases left in between. Germline values: CDR1 MNHEY, CDR2 SVGEGT. CDR3: CASSYTGFQPQHF. The CDR3 DNA sequence: TGTGCCAGCAGTTACACAGGGTTTCAGCCCCAGCATTTT.

This clone was observed a handful of times. The same CDR3 also results from other DNA sequences found in this sample. The J gene is TRBJ2-5, the V gene TRBV7-2, with TRBD1 matching 9 bases. CDR1 and CDR2 (germline): SGHTA, FQGNSA. This CDR3 has 14 residues. V gave up 1 base and J gave up 5 bases; unmatched junction bases: 2. CDR3 nucleotides: TGTGCCAGCAGCTTAGTAGGACAGGGGGAGACCCAGTACTTC. Its protein product is CASSLVGQGETQYF.

This clone turned up a few times. The chain joins TRBV13 to TRBJ2-1; 12 bases line up with TRBD2. Germline V gives CDR1 PRHDT, CDR2 FYEKMQ (reference sequence). The CDR3 has 18 amino acids. V gave up 5 bases and J gave up 8 bases; unmatched junction bases: 16. CDR3 nucleotides: TGTGCCAGCAGCCCGGACGGGACTAGCGGGTTCGGCGGAGATGAGCAGTTCTTC. Its protein is CASSPDGTSGFGGDEQFF.

This chain uses TRBV2 with TRBJ1-4; 7 nucleotides line up with TRBD1. The germline CDR1 and CDR2 sequences are SNHLY and FYNNEI. V shed 5 bases, J shed 7 bases, and the junction held 7 bases outside the gene matches. The CDR3 consists of 14 residues. CDR3 nucleotides: TGTGCCAGCAGTCCCGACAGGGACGTTGAAAAACTGTTTTTT. Translation gives CASSPDRDVEKLFF.

The CDR3 region is CASSSRDRDINEQFF. The CDR3 coding sequence is TGTGCCAGCAGCTCCCGGGACAGGGATATCAATGAGCAGTTCTTC. J is TRBJ2-1 and V is TRBV7-2; 9 bases agree with TRBD1. Germline V lookup: CDR1 SGHTA, CDR2 FQGNSA. This CDR3 region has 15 residues. Trimming cost V 4 bases and J 6 bases; bases outside gene matches: 7. The full variable domain, in which reference TRBV7-2 and TRBJ2-1 provide the parts outside the CDR3, is GAGVSQSPSNKVTEKGKDVELRCDPISGHTALYWYRQSLGQGLEFLIYFQGNSAPDKSGLPSDRFSAERTGGSVSTLTIQRTQQEDSAVYLCASSSRDRDINEQFFGPGTRLTVL.

The chain recombines TRBV5-1 with TRBJ1-1; no clear D gene. Per the germline V gene, CDR1 is SGHRS and CDR2 is YFSETQ. Trimming left V 4 bases short and J 4 bases short, with 20 bases between. There are 16 residues in the CDR3. The CDR3 coding sequence is TGCGCCAGCAGCCCCAATTGGGCGTCGGAGGGCACTGAAGCTTTCTTT. This sequence encodes CASSPNWASEGTEAFF.

This clone occurred a few times. The chain is built from TRBV5-1 and TRBJ1-5; D unclear. The CDR3 is made up of 14 amino acids. Trimming stripped 0 bases from V and 5 bases from J, with 9 bases between. Per germline, CDR1 SGHRS and CDR2 YFSETQ. The CDR3 DNA reads TGCGCCAGCAGCTTGGGTTCGGGTCATCAGCCCCAGCATTTT. It yields the protein CASSLGSGHQPQHF.